This T cell receptor (beta chain) was obtained from a study of T cells in Graves' hyperthyroidism and ophthalmopathy. CDR1 DFQATT and CDR2 SNEGSKA come from the germline V gene (reference sequence). Trimming removed 2 bases from V and 2 bases from J, with 16 bases in between. This CDR3 is built from 15 residues. Notes on this clonotype: Its antigen is not identified.

Stable hyperthyroidism: no ophthalmopathy progression over 18 months of follow-up. Each diagnosis drew on symptoms, thyroxine, TRAb, thyroid ultrasound and orbital computed tomography findings. Study-level results: Separating ophthalmopathy from stable hyperthyroidism was achieved by a 13 V-J model. Among clonotypes expanded in thyroid above 0.001, most were also found in blood.

RNA transcripts were the template for amplifying TCR beta CDR3 regions. HTBI primers were the set used in a first-round RT-PCR of the TCR CDR3. In TCRdb, the multiplex PCR reads were re-called with MiXCR into one record per CDR3 protein. The sample shows 600,000 to 650,000 distinct CDR3 sequences, 15% to 20% of them seen only once. The sequenced sample consisted of blood. This chain links TRBV20-1 with TRBJ2-7; tentatively, D is TRBD1 (6 bases). This TCR came from a woman in her 30s with Graves' hyperthyroidism. CDR3 in amino acids: CSARFTWDKTYEQYF. The CDR3 DNA reads as TGCAGTGCTAGATTCACCTGGGACAAAACCTACGAGCAGTACTTC.